This T cell receptor (beta chain) was identified in a study of blood T cell repertoires in COVID-19. Study-wide context: COVID-19 samples collected from the United States, Italy and Spain covered acute and convalescent phases. PBMCs, B-cell-depleted T cells, or T cells provided the cDNA or gDNA that made up the material.

Sequencing used immunoSEQ multiplex PCR; TCRdb keeps in-frame clones, though not all of them. The sample records 410,000 or so clones, approximately 90% being singletons. In Seattle, patients joined the study during active infection and were tracked longitudinally. This receptor was identified in a woman between 40 and 55 years old with COVID-19, enrolled during active disease. Material for sequencing was peripheral blood.

The CDR3, as DNA: TGTGCCAGCACCACCAGGACAGGGGGCGATCAGCCCCAGCATTTT. Translated, it gives CASTTRTGGDQPQHF. The chain recombines TRBV27 with TRBJ1-5, with 11 bases identical to TRBD1. From germline, CDR1 is MNHEY and CDR2 SMNVEV (reference sequence). This CDR3 contains 15 residues. V lost 7 bases to trimming and J lost 5 bases; unmatched junction nucleotides: 7.